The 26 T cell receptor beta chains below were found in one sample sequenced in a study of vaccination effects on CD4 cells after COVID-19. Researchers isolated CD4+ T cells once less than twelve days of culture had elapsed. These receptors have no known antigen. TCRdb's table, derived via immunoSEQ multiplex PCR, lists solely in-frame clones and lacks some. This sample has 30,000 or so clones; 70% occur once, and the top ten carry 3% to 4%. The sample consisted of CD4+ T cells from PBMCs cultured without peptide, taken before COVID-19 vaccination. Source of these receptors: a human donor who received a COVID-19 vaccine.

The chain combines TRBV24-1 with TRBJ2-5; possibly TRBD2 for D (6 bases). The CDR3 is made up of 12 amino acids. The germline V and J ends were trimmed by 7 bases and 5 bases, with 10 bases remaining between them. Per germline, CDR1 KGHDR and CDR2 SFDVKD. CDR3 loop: CATRGGAETQYF. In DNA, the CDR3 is TGTGCCACCAGGGGGGGTGCGGAGACCCAGTACTTC.

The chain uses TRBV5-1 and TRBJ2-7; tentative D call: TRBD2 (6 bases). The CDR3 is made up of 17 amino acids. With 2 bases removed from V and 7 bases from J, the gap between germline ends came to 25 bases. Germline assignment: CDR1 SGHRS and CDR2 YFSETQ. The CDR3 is CASSFPLGGVGLREQYF. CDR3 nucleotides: TGCGCCAGCAGCTTCCCCCTGGGCGGGGTCGGGCTCCGGGAGCAGTACTTC.

CDR3 amino acids: CASSEVAASGGLVYQETQYF. DNA for the CDR3: TGTGCCAGCAGTGAGGTGGCGGCTAGCGGGGGACTTGTGTACCAAGAGACCCAGTACTTC. The V gene is TRBV2, the J gene TRBJ2-5; the match to TRBD2 covers 10 bases. The ends lost 3 bases at V and 0 bases at J; junction bases unmatched: 16. Germline lookup yields CDR1 SNHLY and CDR2 FYNNEI. The CDR3 runs to 20 residues.

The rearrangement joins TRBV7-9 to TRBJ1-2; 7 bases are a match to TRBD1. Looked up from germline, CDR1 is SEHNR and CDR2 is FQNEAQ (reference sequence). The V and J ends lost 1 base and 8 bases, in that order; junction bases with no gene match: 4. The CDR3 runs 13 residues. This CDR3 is CASSLVQGKGYTF. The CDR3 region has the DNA TGTGCCAGCAGCTTAGTACAGGGGAAGGGCTACACCTTC.

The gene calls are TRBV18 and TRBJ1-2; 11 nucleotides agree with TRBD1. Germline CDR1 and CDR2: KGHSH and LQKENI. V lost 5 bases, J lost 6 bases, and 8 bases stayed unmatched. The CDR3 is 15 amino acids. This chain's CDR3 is CASSSGQGASNGYTF. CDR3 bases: TGTGCCAGCTCATCAGGACAGGGGGCGTCTAATGGCTACACCTTC.

For the CDR3, the DNA is TGTGCCAGCAGTCCAGACTTCGATGGCTACACCTTC. Protein: CASSPDFDGYTF. The rearrangement links TRBV6-2 or TRBV6-3 to TRBJ1-2; no clear D gene. The CDR3 length is 12 residues. Looked up from germline, CDR1 is MNHEY and CDR2 is SVGEGT. V gave up 5 bases and J gave up 6 bases, with 10 bases separating them.

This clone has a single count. The CDR3 DNA sequence: TGCAGCGTCTCCGGGCCTTATAGCAATCAGCCCCAGCATTTT. This translates into CSVSGPYSNQPQHF. J is TRBJ1-5 and V is TRBV29-1; D is unclear. V shed 6 bases and J shed 0 bases, with 12 bases lying between them. The CDR3 sequence is 14 residues long. Germline V lookup: CDR1 SQVTM, CDR2 ANQGSEA.

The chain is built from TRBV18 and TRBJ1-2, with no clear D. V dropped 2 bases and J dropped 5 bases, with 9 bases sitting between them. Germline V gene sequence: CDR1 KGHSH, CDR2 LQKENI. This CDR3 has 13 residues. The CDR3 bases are TGTGCCAGCTCACCAGATACCAGATATGGCTACACCTTC. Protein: CASSPDTRYGYTF.

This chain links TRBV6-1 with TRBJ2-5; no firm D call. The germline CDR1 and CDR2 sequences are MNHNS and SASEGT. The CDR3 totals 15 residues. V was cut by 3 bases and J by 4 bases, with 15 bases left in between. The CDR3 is CASSEFRAVRETQYF. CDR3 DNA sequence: TGTGCCAGCAGTGAGTTTAGGGCAGTTAGAGAGACCCAGTACTTC.

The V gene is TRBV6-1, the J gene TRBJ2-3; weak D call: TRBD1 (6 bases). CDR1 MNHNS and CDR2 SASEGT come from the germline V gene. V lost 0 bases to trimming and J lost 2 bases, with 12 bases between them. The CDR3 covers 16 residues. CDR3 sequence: CASSEAPGAVTDTQYF. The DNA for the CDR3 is TGTGCCAGCAGTGAAGCGCCAGGGGCGGTCACAGATACGCAGTATTTT.

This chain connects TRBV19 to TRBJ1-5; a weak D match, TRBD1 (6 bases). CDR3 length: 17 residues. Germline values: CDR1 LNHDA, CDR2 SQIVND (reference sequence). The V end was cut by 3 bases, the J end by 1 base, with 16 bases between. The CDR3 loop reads CASSMGYRDQSNQPQHF. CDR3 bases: TGTGCCAGTAGTATGGGGTACAGGGATCAGAGCAATCAGCCCCAGCATTTT.

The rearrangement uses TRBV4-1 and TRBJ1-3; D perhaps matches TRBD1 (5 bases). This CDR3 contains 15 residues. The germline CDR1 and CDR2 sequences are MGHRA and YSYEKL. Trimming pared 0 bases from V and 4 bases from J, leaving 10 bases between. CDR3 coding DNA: TGCGCCAGCAGCCAAGATAAGGGGCCAGGAAACACCATATATTTT. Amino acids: CASSQDKGPGNTIYF.

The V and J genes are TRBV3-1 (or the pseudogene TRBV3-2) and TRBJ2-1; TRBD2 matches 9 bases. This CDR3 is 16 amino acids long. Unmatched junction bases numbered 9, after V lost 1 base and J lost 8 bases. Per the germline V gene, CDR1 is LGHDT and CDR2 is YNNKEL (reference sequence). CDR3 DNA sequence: TGTGCCAGCAGCCAAGTTGAGGCGGGAGGGTCCCATGAGCAGTTCTTC. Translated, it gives CASSQVEAGGSHEQFF.

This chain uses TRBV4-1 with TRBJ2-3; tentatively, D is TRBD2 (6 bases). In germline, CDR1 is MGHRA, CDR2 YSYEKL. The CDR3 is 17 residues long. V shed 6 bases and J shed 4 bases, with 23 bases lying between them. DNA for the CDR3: TGCGCCAGCAGAACTAAAGTGGGCGGGGATAGAGCAGATACGCAGTATTTT. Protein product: CASRTKVGGDRADTQYF.

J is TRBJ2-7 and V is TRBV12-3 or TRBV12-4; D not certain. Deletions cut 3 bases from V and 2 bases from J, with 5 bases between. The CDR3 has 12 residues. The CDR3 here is CASSFGAYEQYF. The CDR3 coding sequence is TGTGCCAGCAGTTTTGGTGCCTACGAGCAGTACTTC.

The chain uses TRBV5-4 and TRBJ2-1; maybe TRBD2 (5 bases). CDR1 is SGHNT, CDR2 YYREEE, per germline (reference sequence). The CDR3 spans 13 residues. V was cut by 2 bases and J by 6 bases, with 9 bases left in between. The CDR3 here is CASSFSRANEQFF. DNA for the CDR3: TGTGCCAGCAGCTTCTCGAGGGCCAATGAGCAGTTCTTC.

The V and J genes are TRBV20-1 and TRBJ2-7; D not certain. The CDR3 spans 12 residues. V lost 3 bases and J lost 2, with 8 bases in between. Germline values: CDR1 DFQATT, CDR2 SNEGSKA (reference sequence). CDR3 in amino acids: CSASSDAYEQYF. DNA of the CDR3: TGCAGTGCTAGTAGTGATGCCTACGAGCAGTACTTC.

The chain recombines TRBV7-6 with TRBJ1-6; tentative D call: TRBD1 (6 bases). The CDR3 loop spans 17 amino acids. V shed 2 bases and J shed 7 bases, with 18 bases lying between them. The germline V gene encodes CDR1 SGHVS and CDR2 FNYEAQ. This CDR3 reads CASSLKSWAGENSPLHF. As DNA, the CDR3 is TGTGCCAGCAGCTTAAAGTCTTGGGCAGGGGAAAATTCACCCCTCCACTTT.

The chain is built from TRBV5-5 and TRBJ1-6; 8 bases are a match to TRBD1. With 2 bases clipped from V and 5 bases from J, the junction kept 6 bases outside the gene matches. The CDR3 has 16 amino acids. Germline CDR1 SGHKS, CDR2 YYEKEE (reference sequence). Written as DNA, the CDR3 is TGTGCCAGCAGCTTACGTCTGACAGGGGATAATTCACCCCTCCACTTT. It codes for CASSLRLTGDNSPLHF.

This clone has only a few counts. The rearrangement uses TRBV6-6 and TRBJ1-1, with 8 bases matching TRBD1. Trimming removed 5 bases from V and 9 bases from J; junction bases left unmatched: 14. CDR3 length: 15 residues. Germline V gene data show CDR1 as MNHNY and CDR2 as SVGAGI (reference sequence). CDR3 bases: TGTGCCAGCAGTCGCCGGGACAGGCTAACCAATAAAGCTTTCTTT. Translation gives CASSRRDRLTNKAFF.

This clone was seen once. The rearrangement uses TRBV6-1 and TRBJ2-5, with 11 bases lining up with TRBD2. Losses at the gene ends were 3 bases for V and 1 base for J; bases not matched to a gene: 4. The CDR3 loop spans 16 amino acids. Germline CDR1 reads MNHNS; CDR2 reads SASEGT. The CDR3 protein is CASSEGLAGGQETQYF. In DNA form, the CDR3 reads TGTGCCAGCAGTGAGGGGCTAGCGGGAGGCCAAGAGACCCAGTACTTC.

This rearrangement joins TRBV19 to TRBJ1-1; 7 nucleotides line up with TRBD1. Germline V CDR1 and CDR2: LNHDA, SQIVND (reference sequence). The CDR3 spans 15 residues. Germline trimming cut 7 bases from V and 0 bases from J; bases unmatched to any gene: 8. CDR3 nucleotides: TGTGCCAGTACCAAGGACAGGAGCCTGAACACTGAAGCTTTCTTT. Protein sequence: CASTKDRSLNTEAFF.

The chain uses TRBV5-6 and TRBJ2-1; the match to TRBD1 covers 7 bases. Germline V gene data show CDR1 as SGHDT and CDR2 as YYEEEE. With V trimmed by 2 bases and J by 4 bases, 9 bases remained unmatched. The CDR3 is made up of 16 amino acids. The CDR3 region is CASSFQGHRGYNEQFF. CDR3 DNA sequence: TGTGCCAGCAGCTTTCAGGGGCACAGGGGTTACAATGAGCAGTTCTTC. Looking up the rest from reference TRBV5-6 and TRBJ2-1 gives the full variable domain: DAGVTQSPTHLIKTRGQQVTLRCSPKSGHDTVSWYQQALGQGPQFIFQYYEEEERQRGNFPDRFSGHQFPNYSSELNVNALLLGDSALYLCASSFQGHRGYNEQFFGPGTRLTVL.

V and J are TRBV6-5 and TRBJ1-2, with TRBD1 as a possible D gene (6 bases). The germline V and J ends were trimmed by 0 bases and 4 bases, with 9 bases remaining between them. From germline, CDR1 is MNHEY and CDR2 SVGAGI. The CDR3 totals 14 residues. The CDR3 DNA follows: TGTGCCAGCAGTTACTCGGACAGCCTCTATGGCTACACCTTC. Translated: CASSYSDSLYGYTF.

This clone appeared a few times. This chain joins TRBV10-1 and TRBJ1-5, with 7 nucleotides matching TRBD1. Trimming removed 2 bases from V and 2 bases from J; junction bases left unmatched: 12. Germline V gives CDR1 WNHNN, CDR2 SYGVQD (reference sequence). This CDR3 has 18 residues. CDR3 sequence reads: CASSEPLKTGTGNQPQHF. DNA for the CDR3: TGCGCCAGCAGTGAGCCCCTCAAGACAGGGACCGGCAATCAGCCCCAGCATTTT.

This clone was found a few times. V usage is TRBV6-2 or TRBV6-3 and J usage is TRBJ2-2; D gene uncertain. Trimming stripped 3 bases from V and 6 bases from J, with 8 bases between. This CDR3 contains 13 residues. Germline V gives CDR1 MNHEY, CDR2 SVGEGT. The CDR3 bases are TGTGCCAGCAGTTATCGAACGGCCGGGGAGCTGTTTTTT. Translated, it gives CASSYRTAGELFF.